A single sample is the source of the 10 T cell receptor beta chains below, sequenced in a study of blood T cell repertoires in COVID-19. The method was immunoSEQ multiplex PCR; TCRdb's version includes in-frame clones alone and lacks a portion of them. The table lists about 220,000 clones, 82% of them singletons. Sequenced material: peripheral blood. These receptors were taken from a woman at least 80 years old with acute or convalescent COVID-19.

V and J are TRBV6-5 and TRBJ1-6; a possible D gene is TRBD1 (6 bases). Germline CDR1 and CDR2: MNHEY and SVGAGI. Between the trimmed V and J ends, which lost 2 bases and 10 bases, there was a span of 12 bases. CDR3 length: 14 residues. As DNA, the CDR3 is TGTGCCAGCAGTTACAGTGGACAGTGGTCACCCCTCCACTTT. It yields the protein CASSYSGQWSPLHF.

CDR3 nucleotide sequence: TGTGCCAGCTCCCCAACAAGGACAGGGCTGACACCCCTCCACTTT. This sequence encodes CASSPTRTGLTPLHF. The chain links TRBV18 to TRBJ1-6; 8 nucleotides match TRBD1. CDR3 size: 15 residues. Germline CDR1 reads KGHSH; CDR2 reads LQKENI. V was clipped by 6 bases and J by 11 bases; unmatched bases: 12. Filled out from reference TRBV18 and TRBJ1-6, the complete variable domain reads NAGVMQNPRHLVRRRGQEARLRCSPMKGHSHVYWYRQLPEEGLKFMVYLQKENIIDESGMPKERFSAEFPKEGPSILRIQQVVRGDSAAYFCASSPTRTGLTPLHFGNGTRLTVT.

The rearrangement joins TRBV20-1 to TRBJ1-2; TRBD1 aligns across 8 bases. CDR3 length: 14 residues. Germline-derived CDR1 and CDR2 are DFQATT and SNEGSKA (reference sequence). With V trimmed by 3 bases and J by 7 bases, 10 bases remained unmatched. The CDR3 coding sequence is TGCAGTGCTAGTTCCCAGGGGGCACCCGGTGGCTACACCTTC. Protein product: CSASSQGAPGGYTF.

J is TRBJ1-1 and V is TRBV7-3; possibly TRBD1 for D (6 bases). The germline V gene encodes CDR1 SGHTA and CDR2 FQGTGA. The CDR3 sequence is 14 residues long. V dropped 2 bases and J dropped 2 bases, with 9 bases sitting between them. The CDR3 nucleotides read TGTGCCAGCAGCTTACGGACAGATAACACTGAAGCTTTCTTT. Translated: CASSLRTDNTEAFF.

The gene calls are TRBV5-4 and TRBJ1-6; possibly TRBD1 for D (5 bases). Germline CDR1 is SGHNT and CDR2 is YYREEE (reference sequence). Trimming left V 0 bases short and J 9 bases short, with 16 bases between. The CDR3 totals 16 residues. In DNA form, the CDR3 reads TGTGCCAGCAGCTTGGATAGGGGAAGTATGGGTTCACCCCTCCACTTT. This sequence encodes CASSLDRGSMGSPLHF.

CDR3 protein: CASSRLAVTTDTQYF. CDR3 nucleotides: TGTGCCAGCAGCCGACTAGCGGTGACCACAGATACGCAGTATTTT. V gene TRBV6-5 combines with J gene TRBJ2-3; 9 positions match TRBD2. This CDR3 comprises 15 residues. The germline CDR1 and CDR2 sequences are MNHEY and SVGAGI. V lost 6 bases, J lost 2 bases, and 6 bases stayed unmatched.

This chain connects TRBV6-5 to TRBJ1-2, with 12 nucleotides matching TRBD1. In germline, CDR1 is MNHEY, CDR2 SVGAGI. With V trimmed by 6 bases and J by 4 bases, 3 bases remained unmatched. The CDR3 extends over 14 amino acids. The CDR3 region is CASSRDRGLYGYTF. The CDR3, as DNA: TGTGCCAGCAGCCGGGACAGGGGGCTCTATGGCTACACCTTC.

In nucleotides, the CDR3 is TGCGCCAGCAGCCAAGGACAGGGGACGAACACCGGGGAGCTGTTTTTT. Its translation: CASSQGQGTNTGELFF. The chain employs TRBV4-1 and TRBJ2-2, with 8 bases lining up with TRBD1. Trimming took 1 base from V and 0 from J; bases not matched to a gene: 1. CDR3 length: 16 residues. CDR1 is MGHRA and CDR2 is YSYEKL in the germline V gene.

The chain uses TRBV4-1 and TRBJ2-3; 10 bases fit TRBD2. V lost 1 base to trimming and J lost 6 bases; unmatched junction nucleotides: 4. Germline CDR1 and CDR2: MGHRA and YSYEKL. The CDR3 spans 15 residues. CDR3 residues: CASSQGAGGLDTQYF. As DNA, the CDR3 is TGCGCCAGCAGCCAAGGAGCGGGGGGGTTGGATACGCAGTATTTT.

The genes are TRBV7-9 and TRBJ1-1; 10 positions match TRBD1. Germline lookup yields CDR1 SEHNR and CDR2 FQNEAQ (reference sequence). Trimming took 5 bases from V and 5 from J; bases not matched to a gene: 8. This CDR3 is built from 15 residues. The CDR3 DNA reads TGTGCCAGCAGCCCGTACCGGGACAGGGGAACTGAAGCTTTCTTT. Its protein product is CASSPYRDRGTEAFF. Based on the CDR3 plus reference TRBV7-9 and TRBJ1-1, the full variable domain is DTGVSQNPRHKITKRGQNVTFRCDPISEHNRLYWYRQTLGQGPEFLTYFQNEAQLEKSRLLSDRFSAERPKGSFSTLEIQRTEQGDSAMYLCASSPYRDRGTEAFFGQGTRLTVV.